Following are 21 T cell receptor beta chains from one sample sequenced in a study of early T cells in non-severe SARS-CoV-2 infection. TCRdb reanalysed the 5' RACE reads using MiXCR and keeps one entry per CDR3 protein. The repertoire consists of tens of thousands of distinct CDR3 sequences, with about 10% occurring once and the leading ten covering approximately 3%. Material: whole blood, obtained at baseline. Receptors were obtained from an adult who was a healthcare worker with PCR-confirmed SARS-CoV-2 infection or an uninfected control (not recorded which).

This clonotype was observed a handful of times. CDR3: CSVAQGANQPQHF. DNA of the CDR3: TGCAGCGTGGCCCAGGGTGCCAATCAGCCCCAGCATTTT. J is TRBJ1-5 and V is TRBV29-1; the D gene is possibly TRBD1 (5 bases). Trimming took 6 bases from V and 3 from J, leaving 12 bases between them. Germline V gives CDR1 SQVTM, CDR2 ANQGSEA. The CDR3 loop spans 13 amino acids.

This clonotype was observed a few times. This chain uses TRBV7-9 with TRBJ2-2, with D unresolved. The length of the CDR3 is 16 residues. V was pared by 2 bases and J by 7 bases, with 17 bases between. Germline V gene data show CDR1 as SEHNR and CDR2 as FQNEAQ (reference sequence). The CDR3 region is CASSLFVRKGHGELFF. The CDR3 coding sequence is TGTGCCAGCAGCTTATTTGTGAGGAAAGGTCACGGGGAGCTGTTTTTT. Full variable domain (missing parts from reference TRBV7-9 and TRBJ2-2): DTGVSQNPRHKITKRGQNVTFRCDPISEHNRLYWYRQTLGQGPEFLTYFQNEAQLEKSRLLSDRFSAERPKGSFSTLEIQRTEQGDSAMYLCASSLFVRKGHGELFFGEGSRLTVL.

This clonotype came up a few times. The V gene is TRBV9, the J gene TRBJ1-2; no definite D call. The V end was cut by 0 bases, the J end by 2 bases, with 14 bases between. Germline CDR1 is SGDLS and CDR2 is YYNGEE. The CDR3 runs 16 residues. The DNA of the CDR3 is TGTGCCAGCAGCGTAGCCCCGGGGTACGTCAACTATGGCTACACCTTC. This codes for CASSVAPGYVNYGYTF.

The genes are TRBV27 and TRBJ2-3; no definite D call. The V and J ends lost 6 bases and 1 base respectively, with 8 bases between them. CDR1 and CDR2 from the germline V gene are MNHEY and SMNVEV (reference sequence). The CDR3 spans 13 residues. CDR3 in amino acids: CASSRRGTDTQYF. CDR3 DNA sequence: TGTGCCAGCAGCCGAAGGGGCACAGATACGCAGTATTTT.

This clonotype was found once. This rearrangement joins TRBV6-6 to TRBJ2-7; D gene ambiguous. This CDR3 has 15 residues. The V end lost 0 bases, the J end lost 3 bases, and 12 bases lay between the germline ends. CDR1 is MNHNY and CDR2 is SVGAGI in the germline V gene (reference sequence). The CDR3 DNA is TGTGCCAGCAGTTACTCGTGGACGGCCGACTACGAGCAGTACTTC. Its translation is CASSYSWTADYEQYF.

A few counts support this clonotype. The chain couples TRBV7-2 to TRBJ2-1, with a tentative D call TRBD1 (6 bases). V lost 1 base and J 0 bases, leaving 10 bases between the germline ends. The CDR3 loop spans 16 amino acids. Germline CDR1 reads SGHTA; CDR2 reads FQGNSA. CDR3 DNA: TGTGCCAGCAGCTTAGAGGGGACAACCTCCTACAATGAGCAGTTCTTC. Residues: CASSLEGTTSYNEQFF.

V is TRBV20-1 and J is TRBJ1-1; D uncertain. Looked up from germline, CDR1 is DFQATT and CDR2 is SNEGSKA (reference sequence). The CDR3 consists of 13 residues. Trimming took off 3 bases at V and 2 bases at J, with 10 bases between the two ends. The CDR3 protein is CSASLAPNTEAFF. CDR3 bases: TGCAGTGCTAGTCTGGCGCCCAACACTGAAGCTTTCTTT.

The V and J genes are TRBV20-1 and TRBJ2-5; D possibly corresponds to TRBD1 (6 bases). Germline CDR1 and CDR2: DFQATT and SNEGSKA (reference sequence). The V and J ends lost 5 bases and 3 bases respectively, with 13 bases between them. The CDR3 spans 13 residues. The CDR3 bases are TGCAGTGCTTGGGGGCACTCCAAAGAGACCCAGTACTTC. Its protein product is CSAWGHSKETQYF.

The chain carries TRBV20-1 and TRBJ1-1; D unclear. The CDR3 is 12 residues long. Germline V gene sequence: CDR1 DFQATT, CDR2 SNEGSKA (reference sequence). V shed 6 bases and J shed 5 bases, with 13 bases lying between them. As DNA, the CDR3 is TGCAGTGCCTCTCTAGTAGATACTGAAGCTTTCTTT. Its protein product is CSASLVDTEAFF.

The chain employs TRBV6-2 or TRBV6-3 and TRBJ2-2, with D possibly matching TRBD1 (6 bases). Looked up from germline, CDR1 is MNHEY and CDR2 is SVGEGT. The germline V and J ends were trimmed by 5 bases and 1 base, with 26 bases remaining between them. There are 20 residues in the CDR3. The DNA of the CDR3 is TGTGCCAGCAGTACCCCTAACCGGGACAAGATAAATATGAACACCGGGGAGCTGTTTTTT. Its translation: CASSTPNRDKINMNTGELFF.

The genes are TRBV6-5 and TRBJ2-7; D gene uncertain. Germline-derived CDR1 and CDR2 are MNHEY and SVGAGI. The V end was cut by 7 bases, the J end by 0 bases, with 10 bases between. The CDR3 length is 13 residues. Written as DNA, the CDR3 is TGTGCCAGCAAACGGCCCGACTCCTACGAGCAGTACTTC. It is translated as CASKRPDSYEQYF.

This clonotype was seen many times. The chain is built from TRBV7-2 and TRBJ2-5, with 7 bases lining up with TRBD2. With 4 bases clipped from V and 5 bases from J, the junction kept 13 bases outside the gene matches. The CDR3 has 16 amino acids. Germline CDR1 SGHTA, CDR2 FQGNSA. CDR3 DNA sequence: TGTGCCAGCAGCTCCGTCGGCGGGGCCGGGAGGGAGACCCAGTACTTC. Translated: CASSSVGGAGRETQYF.

In its sample, this clonotype was seen a few times. The chain links TRBV18 to TRBJ2-7, with D unresolved. Germline CDR1 reads KGHSH; CDR2 reads LQKENI. The CDR3 is made up of 16 amino acids. Trimming pared 1 base from V and 1 base from J, leaving 14 bases between. DNA of the CDR3: TGTGCCAGCTCACCACTTTCCAGCCCATCGTCCTACGAGCAGTACTTC. Translating gives CASSPLSSPSSYEQYF.

The genes are TRBV11-2 and TRBJ1-2; D is perhaps TRBD1 (6 bases). Trimming removed 3 bases from V and 3 bases from J, with 8 bases in between. Germline V gene data show CDR1 as SGHAT and CDR2 as FQNNGV. The CDR3 runs to 13 residues. The CDR3 nucleotides read TGTGCCAGCAGCTTCCGGACAGACTATGGCTACACCTTC. Its protein is CASSFRTDYGYTF. Full variable domain (outside the CDR3, taken from reference TRBV11-2 and TRBJ1-2): EAGVAQSPRYKIIEKRQSVAFWCNPISGHATLYWYQQILGQGPKLLIQFQNNGVVDDSQLPKDRFSAERLKGVDSTLKIQPAKLEDSAVYLCASSFRTDYGYTFGSGTRLTVV.

This clonotype appeared a few times. This chain uses TRBV3-1 with TRBJ1-1; D unclear. Per the germline V gene, CDR1 is LGHDT and CDR2 is YNNKEL (reference sequence). Between the trimmed V and J ends, which lost 3 bases and 5 bases, there was a span of 19 bases. CDR3 length: 16 residues. CDR3: CASSHGGSPRGTEAFF. DNA of the CDR3: TGTGCCAGCAGCCACGGAGGCAGCCCGAGAGGGACTGAAGCTTTCTTT.

The chain uses TRBV7-9 and TRBJ2-2; D is ambiguous. This CDR3 is 12 amino acids long. Looked up from germline, CDR1 is SEHNR and CDR2 is FQNEAQ (reference sequence). Trimming stripped 9 bases from V and 6 bases from J, with 11 bases between. The CDR3, as DNA: TGTGCCAGTTCGATCGGGCCCGGGGAGCTGTTTTTT. This encodes CASSIGPGELFF. The complete variable domain, with remaining parts taken from reference TRBV7-9 and TRBJ2-2, reads DTGVSQNPRHKITKRGQNVTFRCDPISEHNRLYWYRQTLGQGPEFLTYFQNEAQLEKSRLLSDRFSAERPKGSFSTLEIQRTEQGDSAMYLCASSIGPGELFFGEGSRLTVL.

The genes are TRBV20-1 and TRBJ2-1; D unresolved. The V gene lost 4 bases and the J gene lost 6 bases, with 4 bases spanning the gap. This CDR3 comprises 10 residues. From germline, CDR1 is DFQATT and CDR2 SNEGSKA (reference sequence). CDR3 nucleotides: TGCAGTGCTATTTTCAATGAGCAGTTCTTC. Encoded protein: CSAIFNEQFF.

This clonotype has at least ten counts. This chain connects TRBV6-6 to TRBJ2-3; 10 positions match TRBD2. Trimming removed 0 bases from V and 15 bases from J; junction bases left unmatched: 12. CDR3 length equals 15 residues. The germline CDR1 and CDR2 sequences are MNHNY and SVGAGI (reference sequence). CDR3 DNA sequence: TGTGCCAGCAGTTACTCAGCGGGGGGGCATGTTGTTGTATATTTT. Translated, it gives CASSYSAGGHVVVYF.

The chain joins TRBV9 to TRBJ1-1; D perhaps matches TRBD1 (6 bases). Germline V gene lookup returns CDR1 SGDLS and CDR2 YYNGEE. The CDR3 contains 13 residues. Deletions cut 0 bases from V and 7 bases from J, with 10 bases between. CDR3 in amino acids: CASSVAEGGEAFF. The CDR3 nucleotides are TGTGCCAGCAGCGTAGCTGAGGGGGGTGAAGCTTTCTTT.

The chain recombines TRBV6-1 with TRBJ2-5; the D is unclear. Trimming shortened V by 5 bases and J by 5 bases, and 9 bases separated the two germline ends. Germline assignment: CDR1 MNHNS and CDR2 SASEGT. This CDR3 has 12 amino acids. CDR3 residues: CASSSIGETQYF. For the CDR3, the DNA is TGTGCCAGCAGTTCGATCGGGGAGACCCAGTACTTC.

This chain connects TRBV4-1 to TRBJ1-1; 7 bases line up with TRBD1. The J segment lost 0 bases and the V segment lost 4 bases, leaving 8 bases of the junction unmatched. Germline V lookup: CDR1 MGHRA, CDR2 YSYEKL. The CDR3 is 16 amino acids. The CDR3: CASSRMGRGLNTEAFF. CDR3 DNA sequence: TGCGCCAGCAGCCGTATGGGCAGGGGGTTGAACACTGAAGCTTTCTTT.